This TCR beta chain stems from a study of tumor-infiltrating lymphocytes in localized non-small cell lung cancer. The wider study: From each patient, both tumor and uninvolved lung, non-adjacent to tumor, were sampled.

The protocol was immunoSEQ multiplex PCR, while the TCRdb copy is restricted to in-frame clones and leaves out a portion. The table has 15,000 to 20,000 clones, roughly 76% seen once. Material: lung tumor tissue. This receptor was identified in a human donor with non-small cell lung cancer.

This chain's CDR3 is CASSLGQGIGNTIYF. The CDR3 DNA reads TGTGCCAGCAGCCTGGGACAGGGAATTGGAAACACCATATATTTT. V and J are TRBV7-9 and TRBJ1-3; 9 nucleotides line up with TRBD1. Looked up from germline, CDR1 is SEHNR and CDR2 is FQNEAQ (reference sequence). The CDR3 totals 15 residues. Trimming at V came to 5 bases and at J to 3 bases, leaving 5 bases not matched to a gene. Full variable domain (remainder filled in from reference TRBV7-9 and TRBJ1-3): DTGVSQNPRHKITKRGQNVTFRCDPISEHNRLYWYRQTLGQGPEFLTYFQNEAQLEKSRLLSDRFSAERPKGSFSTLEIQRTEQGDSAMYLCASSLGQGIGNTIYFGEGSWLTVV.